The 30 T cell receptor beta chains listed next were all sequenced from one sample in a study of blood T cell repertoires in COVID-19 (TCRdb year 2020). The library was made by the immunoSEQ multiplex PCR assay. Imported from immuneACCESS, the table was reduced by TCRdb to in-frame sequences with V and J called. These copies leave out some clones; in studies compared against another copy, an unresolved V gene accounts for under half, and the cause of the remainder is not known. The table for this sample lists roughly 170,000 clones; about four fifths of them were counted only once. The ten largest clones take up about 8% of the sample. Sequenced: peripheral blood. The receptors here all came from a man aged 40-49 years who had recovered from COVID-19.

The chain employs TRBV6-5 and TRBJ1-5; 7 nucleotides line up with TRBD1. With V trimmed by 11 bases and J by 6 bases, 10 bases remained unmatched. Germline V gives CDR1 MNHEY, CDR2 SVGAGI. The CDR3 is 13 amino acids. CDR3 DNA sequence: TGTGCCGGAGGTCCAGGGGGTATTCAGCCCCAGCATTTT. Encoded protein: CAGGPGGIQPQHF.

The J gene is TRBJ2-3, the V gene TRBV6-2 or TRBV6-3; a weak D match, TRBD2 (5 bases). Deletions cut 2 bases from V and 7 bases from J, with 16 bases between. CDR3 size: 15 residues. Germline lookup yields CDR1 MNHEY and CDR2 SVGEGT. CDR3 DNA sequence: TGTGCCAGCAGTTACCCCTCCGGACGGGGAAATACGCAGTATTTT. Its protein product is CASSYPSGRGNTQYF.

This clone came up a few times. The CDR3 region has the DNA TGTGCCAGCTCACCACCGGAGGGCGGACGGGCCCGTCAGTACTTC. Protein product: CASSPPEGGRARQYF. The chain couples TRBV18 to TRBJ2-5; tentative D call: TRBD2 (6 bases). Germline V gene lookup returns CDR1 KGHSH and CDR2 LQKENI. This CDR3 contains 15 residues. The ends were cut back, 0 bases at V and 11 bases at J, with 19 bases in the middle.

This clone was counted at least ten times. The chain carries TRBV11-3 and TRBJ2-5, with TRBD1 identical over 7 bases. The CDR3 covers 15 residues. Trimming removed 5 bases from V and 2 bases from J; junction bases left unmatched: 8. From germline, CDR1 is SGHNT and CDR2 YENEEA. Written as DNA, the CDR3 is TGTGCCAGCAGCCCCAACCAGACAGGGCAAGAGACCCAGTACTTC. Translation: CASSPNQTGQETQYF.

The V call is TRBV4-2, the J call TRBJ1-2; 10 bases match TRBD1. CDR3 length equals 15 residues. The J segment lost 8 bases and the V segment lost 4 bases, leaving 10 bases of the junction unmatched. The germline CDR1 and CDR2 sequences are LGHNA and YNFKEQ. Here the CDR3 DNA reads TGTGCCAGCAGCCGAGTTGGGACAGGGGAAGGCGGCTACACCTTC. Translated, it gives CASSRVGTGEGGYTF.

This clone came up once. The rearrangement links TRBV6-2 or TRBV6-3 to TRBJ2-1, with D possibly TRBD2 on 5 matching bases. This CDR3 has 15 residues. In germline, CDR1 is MNHEY, CDR2 SVGEGT. The V gene lost 1 base and the J gene lost 0 bases, with 7 bases spanning the gap. The CDR3 DNA follows: TGTGCCAGCAGTTACTTCGGGGACTCCTACAATGAGCAGTTCTTC. It yields the protein CASSYFGDSYNEQFF.

In its sample, this clone was seen a few times. J is TRBJ2-7 and V is TRBV7-2, with D tentatively TRBD1 (5 bases). The CDR3 runs 15 residues. Germline loops: CDR1 SGHTA, CDR2 FQGNSA. V was cut by 5 bases and J by 2 bases, with 16 bases left in between. The CDR3 loop is CASSTTGRGTYEQYF. The DNA for the CDR3 is TGTGCCAGCAGCACAACAGGTAGGGGCACCTACGAGCAGTACTTC.

Concerning this clone itself: This sample also contains other DNA sequences that code for the same CDR3. The J gene is TRBJ2-7, the V gene TRBV7-2; 11 positions agree with TRBD1. The V gene's germline CDR1 is SGHTA and CDR2 FQGNSA. Trimming cost V 5 bases and J 2 bases; bases outside gene matches: 2. The CDR3 spans 14 residues. The CDR3 DNA reads as TGTGCCAGCAGCCGGGACAGGGGGACCTACGAGCAGTACTTC. Translating it yields CASSRDRGTYEQYF.

The chain employs TRBV19 and TRBJ2-7, with a weak D call TRBD2 (6 bases). Germline CDR1 is LNHDA and CDR2 is SQIVND (reference sequence). The CDR3 spans 13 residues. The V and J ends lost 5 bases and 4 bases respectively, with 12 bases between them. CDR3 loop: CASSSTGDYEQYF. CDR3 nucleotide sequence: TGTGCCAGTAGTTCAACGGGAGATTACGAGCAGTACTTC.

V is TRBV2 and J is TRBJ2-2, with D perhaps matching TRBD1 (5 bases). The CDR3 length is 13 residues. The germline V gene has CDR1 SNHLY and CDR2 FYNNEI. With 6 bases removed from V and 2 bases from J, the gap between germline ends came to 7 bases. CDR3 nucleotide sequence: TGTGCCAGCAGAGACAGAAACACCGGGGAGCTGTTTTTT. Translated: CASRDRNTGELFF.

The J gene is TRBJ1-5, the V gene TRBV30; D unclear. V was clipped by 1 base and J by 6 bases, with 4 bases between them. This CDR3 is built from 11 residues. CDR1 and CDR2 (germline): GTSNPN, SVGIG (reference sequence). The CDR3 sequence: CAWSDGQPQHF. CDR3 nucleotides: TGTGCCTGGAGTGACGGTCAGCCCCAGCATTTT.

The CDR3 loop is CASSLDRGDGYTF. CDR3 DNA: TGTGCCAGCAGCTTAGACAGGGGTGATGGCTACACCTTC. The gene calls are TRBV7-2 and TRBJ1-2; 7 bases align to TRBD1. CDR1 and CDR2 (germline): SGHTA, FQGNSA. Trimming removed 1 base from V and 6 bases from J; junction bases left unmatched: 2. The CDR3 consists of 13 residues.

The V call is TRBV28, the J call TRBJ2-7, with 8 bases aligning to TRBD2. Trimming at V came to 5 bases and at J to 5 bases, leaving 20 bases not matched to a gene. The germline gives CDR1 MDHEN, CDR2 SYDVKM. The CDR3 covers 18 residues. In nucleotides, the CDR3 is TGTGCCAGCAGTCTTCTAGACCGCCAGCGGGAGCCCAAAGACGAGCAGTACTTC. Residues: CASSLLDRQREPKDEQYF.

J is TRBJ2-3 and V is TRBV7-2; 9 bases are a match to TRBD1. Losses at the gene ends were 5 bases for V and 7 bases for J; bases not matched to a gene: 10. Looked up from germline, CDR1 is SGHTA and CDR2 is FQGNSA. The CDR3 is 15 amino acids. CDR3 residues: CASSPTGQGFYTQYF. As DNA, the CDR3 is TGTGCCAGCAGCCCCACAGGACAGGGGTTCTATACGCAGTATTTT. The full variable domain, with the rest looked up from reference TRBV7-2 and TRBJ2-3, is GAGVSQSPSNKVTEKGKDVELRCDPISGHTALYWYRQSLGQGLEFLIYFQGNSAPDKSGLPSDRFSAERTGGSVSTLTIQRTQQEDSAVYLCASSPTGQGFYTQYFGPGTRLTVL.

The rearrangement uses TRBV29-1 and TRBJ2-5, with 11 positions matching TRBD2. CDR3 length: 16 residues. V shed 6 bases and J 2 bases; nucleotides not matched to a gene: 11. Per germline, CDR1 SQVTM and CDR2 ANQGSEA. The CDR3 nucleotides read TGCAGCGTGGGGACCGGGACTAGCGGTCCACAAGAGACCCAGTACTTC. Protein sequence: CSVGTGTSGPQETQYF. Combining the CDR3 with reference TRBV29-1 and TRBJ2-5 gives the whole variable domain SAVISQKPSRDICQRGTSLTIQCQVDSQVTMMFWYRQQPGQSLTLIATANQGSEATYESGFVIDKFPISRPNLTFSTLTVSNMSPEDSSIYLCSVGTGTSGPQETQYFGPGTRLLVL.

The chain carries TRBV5-1 and TRBJ2-7, with 12 bases lining up with TRBD2. The CDR3 length is 15 residues. Germline V lookup: CDR1 SGHRS, CDR2 YFSETQ. The V gene end was trimmed by 6 bases and the J gene end by 8 bases; junction bases not matched to a gene: 12. CDR3 in amino acids: CASTSTGTSGQKQYF. The CDR3 nucleotides read TGCGCCAGCACCTCTACCGGGACTAGCGGGCAGAAGCAGTACTTC.

The chain combines TRBV7-2 with TRBJ1-4, with D possibly TRBD1 on 6 matching bases. The CDR3 spans 14 residues. Trimming stripped 5 bases from V and 8 bases from J, with 15 bases between. Germline CDR1 reads SGHTA; CDR2 reads FQGNSA. The chain's CDR3 is CASSKGGVKEKLFF. DNA of the CDR3: TGTGCCAGCAGCAAGGGGGGGGTTAAGGAAAAACTGTTTTTT.

The chain is built from TRBV7-2 and TRBJ1-1; 7 nucleotides line up with TRBD1. CDR3 length equals 14 residues. Germline V gene sequence: CDR1 SGHTA, CDR2 FQGNSA. V dropped 5 bases and J dropped 2; count of bases not matched to a gene: 5. DNA for the CDR3: TGTGCCAGCAGCCTGGGACAGTTAAACACTGAAGCTTTCTTT. This sequence encodes CASSLGQLNTEAFF.

This clone is a singleton in its sample. J is TRBJ2-3 and V is TRBV6-1; TRBD2 matches at 12 bases. Germline-derived CDR1 and CDR2 are MNHNS and SASEGT. Trimming took 0 bases from V and 4 from J; bases not matched to a gene: 2. The CDR3 consists of 16 residues. The CDR3 DNA reads TGTGCCAGCAGTGAAGCGCTAGCGGGGGGGCCAGATACGCAGTATTTT. It encodes CASSEALAGGPDTQYF.

V is TRBV28 and J is TRBJ1-1; 10 bases align to TRBD1. After removal of 6 bases from V and 1 base from J, the junction contained 2 bases not matched to a gene. Germline V lookup: CDR1 MDHEN, CDR2 SYDVKM. CDR3 size: 14 residues. The CDR3 here is CASSRDRGNTEAFF. DNA of the CDR3: TGTGCCAGCAGCAGGGACAGGGGGAACACTGAAGCTTTCTTT.

The chain employs TRBV2 and TRBJ1-5, with 7 positions matching TRBD1. Germline assignment: CDR1 SNHLY and CDR2 FYNNEI. CDR3 length equals 15 residues. The V gene end was trimmed by 6 bases and the J gene end by 4 bases; junction bases not matched to a gene: 9. The CDR3 nucleotides are TGTGCCAGCAGAGCCGGGACAGTAGGTAATCAGCCCCAGCATTTT. This gives the protein CASRAGTVGNQPQHF.

In DNA, the CDR3 is TGTGCCAGCAGCGTCCAGGGCCCTCGCGCAGATACGCAGTATTTT. It yields the protein CASSVQGPRADTQYF. The rearrangement links TRBV21-1 to TRBJ2-3; the table names TRBD1, a call not compared with the DNA. TRBV21-1 is a recognized pseudogene. The CDR3 is made up of 15 amino acids.

The V call is TRBV6-1, the J call TRBJ1-5; 9 bases are shared with TRBD1. CDR3 length: 16 amino acids. Germline CDR1 is MNHNS and CDR2 is SASEGT. The V and J ends lost 4 bases and 3 bases, in that order; junction bases with no gene match: 7. Written as DNA, the CDR3 is TGTGCCAGCAGTGTAGGGACAGGGACCCCCAATCAGCCCCAGCATTTT. Its translation is CASSVGTGTPNQPQHF.

This clone was counted ten times or more. The rearrangement links TRBV6-5 to TRBJ2-1, with a possible D match to TRBD1 (5 bases). The CDR3 is made up of 15 amino acids. V gave up 3 bases and J gave up 6 bases, with 15 bases separating them. Per the germline V gene, CDR1 is MNHEY and CDR2 is SVGAGI. DNA of the CDR3: TGTGCCAGCAGTTATGGGCAGGGTAGGGTCAATGAGCAGTTCTTC. Amino acid sequence: CASSYGQGRVNEQFF.

This clone appeared a single time. This chain joins TRBV30 and TRBJ2-3; TRBD2 aligns across 7 bases. Per germline, CDR1 GTSNPN and CDR2 SVGIG (reference sequence). The CDR3 runs to 17 residues. The trim removed 4 bases at V and 4 bases at J, leaving 17 bases unmatched. The chain's CDR3 is CAWMAYGRGTESDTQYF. In nucleotides, the CDR3 is TGTGCCTGGATGGCGTATGGGCGGGGGACCGAGTCAGATACGCAGTATTTT.

The chain employs TRBV6-5 and TRBJ1-5; D is unresolved. V dropped 2 bases and J dropped 1 base, with 9 bases sitting between them. In germline, CDR1 is MNHEY, CDR2 SVGAGI. The CDR3 sequence is 15 residues long. This CDR3 reads CASSYRETSNQPQHF. CDR3 nucleotide sequence: TGTGCCAGCAGTTACAGGGAGACCAGCAATCAGCCCCAGCATTTT.

The V gene is TRBV6-2 or TRBV6-3, the J gene TRBJ1-4; TRBD1 is a possible D gene (6 bases). Germline CDR1 and CDR2: MNHEY and SVGEGT. The CDR3 sequence is 15 residues long. Trimming pared 5 bases from V and 8 bases from J, leaving 18 bases between. The CDR3 region has the DNA TGTGCCAGCAGTCCATCGACAGGTCTACGAGAAAAACTGTTTTTT. Residues: CASSPSTGLREKLFF.

The genes are TRBV9 and TRBJ2-1, with D possibly being TRBD1 (5 bases). Germline lookup yields CDR1 SGDLS and CDR2 YYNGEE. CDR3 length: 16 amino acids. V gave up 0 bases and J gave up 2 bases, with 12 bases separating them. CDR3 sequence (DNA): TGTGCCAGCAGCGTAGAAGGGGCCGATACCTACAATGAGCAGTTCTTC. Amino acid sequence: CASSVEGADTYNEQFF. The full variable domain, in which reference TRBV9 and TRBJ2-1 provide the parts outside the CDR3, is DSGVTQTPKHLITATGQRVTLRCSPRSGDLSVYWYQQSLDQGLQFLIQYYNGEERAKGNILERFSAQQFPDLHSELNLSSLELGDSALYFCASSVEGADTYNEQFFGPGTRLTVL.

In DNA, the CDR3 is TGTGCCAGCACCCAGGGGGTTGGCGGCTACACCTTC. Translation: CASTQGVGGYTF. V gene TRBV19 combines with J gene TRBJ1-2; TRBD1 agrees at 7 bases. The CDR3 covers 12 residues. Germline V gene sequence: CDR1 LNHDA, CDR2 SQIVND (reference sequence). V dropped 9 bases and J dropped 8; count of bases not matched to a gene: 9.

The J gene is TRBJ2-7, the V gene TRBV2, with 8 positions matching TRBD1. V lost 8 bases and J lost 2; bases outside the gene matches: 5. This CDR3 comprises 13 residues. Germline lookup yields CDR1 SNHLY and CDR2 FYNNEI. DNA of the CDR3: TGTGCCAGCGGACAGGGCGTTACCTACGAGCAGTACTTC. Amino acid sequence: CASGQGVTYEQYF.